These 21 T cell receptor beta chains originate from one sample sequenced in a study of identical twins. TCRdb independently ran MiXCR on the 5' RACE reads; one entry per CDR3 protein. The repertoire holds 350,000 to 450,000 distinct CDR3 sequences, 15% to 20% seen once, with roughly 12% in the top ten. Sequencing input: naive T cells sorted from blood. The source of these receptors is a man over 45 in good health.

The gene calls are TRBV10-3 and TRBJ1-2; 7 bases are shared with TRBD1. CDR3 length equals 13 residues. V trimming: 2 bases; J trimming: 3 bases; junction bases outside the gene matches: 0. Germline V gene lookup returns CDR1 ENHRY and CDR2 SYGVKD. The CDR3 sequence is CAISEDRDYGYTF. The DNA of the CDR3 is TGTGCCATCAGTGAGGACAGGGACTATGGCTACACCTTC.

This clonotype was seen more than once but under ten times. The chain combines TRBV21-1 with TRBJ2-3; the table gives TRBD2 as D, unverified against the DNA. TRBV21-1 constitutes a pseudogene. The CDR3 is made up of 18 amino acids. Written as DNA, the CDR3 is TGTGCCAGCAGCAGAACTAGCGGGAGGGCCGCGGGCACAGATACGCAGTATTTT. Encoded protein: CASSRTSGRAAGTDTQYF.

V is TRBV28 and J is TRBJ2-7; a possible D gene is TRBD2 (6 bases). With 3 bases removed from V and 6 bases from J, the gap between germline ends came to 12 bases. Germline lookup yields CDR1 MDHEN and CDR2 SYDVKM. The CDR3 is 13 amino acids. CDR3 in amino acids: CASSFGGPFEQYF. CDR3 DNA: TGTGCCAGCAGTTTTGGAGGGCCATTCGAGCAGTACTTC.

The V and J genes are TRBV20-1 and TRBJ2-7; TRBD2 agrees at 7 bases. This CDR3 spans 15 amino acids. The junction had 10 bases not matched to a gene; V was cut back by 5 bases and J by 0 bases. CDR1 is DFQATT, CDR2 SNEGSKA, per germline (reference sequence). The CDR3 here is CSADVVGRLSYEQYF. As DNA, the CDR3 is TGCAGTGCTGACGTGGTCGGGAGGCTCTCCTACGAGCAGTACTTC.

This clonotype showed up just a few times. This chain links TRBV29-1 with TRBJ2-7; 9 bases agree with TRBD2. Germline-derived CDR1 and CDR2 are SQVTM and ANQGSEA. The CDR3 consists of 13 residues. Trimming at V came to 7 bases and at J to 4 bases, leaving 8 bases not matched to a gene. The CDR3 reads CSASGGRGYEQYF. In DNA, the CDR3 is TGCAGCGCCTCGGGCGGGAGGGGGTACGAGCAGTACTTC.

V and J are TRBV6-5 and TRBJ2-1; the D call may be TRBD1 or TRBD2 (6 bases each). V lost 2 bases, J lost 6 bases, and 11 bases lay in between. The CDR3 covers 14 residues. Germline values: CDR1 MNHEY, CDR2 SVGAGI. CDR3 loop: CASSYPGGGNEQFF. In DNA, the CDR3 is TGTGCCAGCAGTTACCCCGGAGGGGGCAATGAGCAGTTCTTC.

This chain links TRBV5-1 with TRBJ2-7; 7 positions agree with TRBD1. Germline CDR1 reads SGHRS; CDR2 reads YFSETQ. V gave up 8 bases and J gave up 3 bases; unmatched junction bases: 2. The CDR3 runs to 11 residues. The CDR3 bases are TGCGCCAGTGGGGACAGCTACGAGCAGTACTTC. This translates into CASGDSYEQYF.

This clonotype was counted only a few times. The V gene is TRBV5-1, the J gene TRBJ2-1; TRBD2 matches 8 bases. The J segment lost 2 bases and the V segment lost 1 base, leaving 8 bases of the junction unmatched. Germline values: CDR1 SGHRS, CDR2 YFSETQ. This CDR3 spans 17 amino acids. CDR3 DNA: TGCGCCAGCAGCTTGTTTGTGGGCGGGAGGACCTACAATGAGCAGTTCTTC. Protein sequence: CASSLFVGGRTYNEQFF. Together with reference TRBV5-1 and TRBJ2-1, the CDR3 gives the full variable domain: KAGVTQTPRYLIKTRGQQVTLSCSPISGHRSVSWYQQTPGQGLQFLFEYFSETQRNKGNFPGRFSGRQFSNSRSEMNVSTLELGDSALYLCASSLFVGGRTYNEQFFGPGTRLTVL.

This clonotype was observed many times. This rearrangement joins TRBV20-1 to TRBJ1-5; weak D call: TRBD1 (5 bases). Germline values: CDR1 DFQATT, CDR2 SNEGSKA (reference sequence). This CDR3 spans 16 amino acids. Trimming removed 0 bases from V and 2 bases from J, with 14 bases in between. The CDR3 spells CSARDRRGFGNQPQHF. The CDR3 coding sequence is TGCAGTGCTAGAGATAGAAGGGGATTTGGCAATCAGCCCCAGCATTTT.

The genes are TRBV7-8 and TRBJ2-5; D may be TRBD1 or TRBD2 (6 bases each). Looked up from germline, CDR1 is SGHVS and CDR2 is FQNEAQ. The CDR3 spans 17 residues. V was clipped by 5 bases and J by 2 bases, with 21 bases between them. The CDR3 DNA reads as TGTGCCAGCAGCCCCGACGTGAGGGGGGCCATTCAAGAGACCCAGTACTTC. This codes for CASSPDVRGAIQETQYF.

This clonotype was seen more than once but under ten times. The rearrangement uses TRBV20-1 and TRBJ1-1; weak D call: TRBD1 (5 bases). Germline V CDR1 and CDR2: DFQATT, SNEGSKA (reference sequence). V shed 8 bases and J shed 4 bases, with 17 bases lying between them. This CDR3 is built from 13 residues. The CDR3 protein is CSTKSGGATEAFF. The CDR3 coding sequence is TGCAGTACAAAGAGTGGGGGTGCCACTGAAGCTTTCTTT.

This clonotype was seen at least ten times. Here the CDR3 DNA reads TGTGCCAGCAGTCCTGGGACTAGCGGGAGGAGGGGGCAAAACATTCAGTACTTC. Its translation: CASSPGTSGRRGQNIQYF. V and J are TRBV12-3 or TRBV12-4 and TRBJ2-4, with TRBD2 matching over 15 bases. The CDR3 is made up of 18 amino acids. Trimming removed 5 bases from V and 5 bases from J; junction bases left unmatched: 10.

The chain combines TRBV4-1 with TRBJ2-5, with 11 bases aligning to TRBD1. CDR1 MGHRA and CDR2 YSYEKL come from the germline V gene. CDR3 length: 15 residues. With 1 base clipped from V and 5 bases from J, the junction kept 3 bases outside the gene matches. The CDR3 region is CASSQVGTGGETQYF. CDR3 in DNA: TGCGCCAGCAGCCAAGTGGGGACAGGGGGGGAGACCCAGTACTTC.

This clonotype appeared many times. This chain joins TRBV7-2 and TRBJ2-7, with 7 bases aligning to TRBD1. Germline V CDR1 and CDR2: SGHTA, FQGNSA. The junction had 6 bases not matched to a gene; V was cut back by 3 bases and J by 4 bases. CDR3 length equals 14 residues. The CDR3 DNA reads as TGTGCCAGCAGCTTTCAGACACAGGGGTACGAGCAGTACTTC. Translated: CASSFQTQGYEQYF.

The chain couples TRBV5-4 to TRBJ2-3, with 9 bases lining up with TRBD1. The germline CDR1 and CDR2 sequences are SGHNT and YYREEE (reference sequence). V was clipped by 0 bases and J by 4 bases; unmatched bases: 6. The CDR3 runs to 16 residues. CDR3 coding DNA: TGTGCCAGCAGCTTGGATTGGGACAGGGAAGCAGATACGCAGTATTTT. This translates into CASSLDWDREADTQYF.

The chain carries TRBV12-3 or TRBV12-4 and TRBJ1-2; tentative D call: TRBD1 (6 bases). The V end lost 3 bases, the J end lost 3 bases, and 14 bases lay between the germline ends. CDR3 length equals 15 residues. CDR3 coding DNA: TGTGCCAGCAGTTTGACAGGACAAGTCCACTATGGCTACACCTTC. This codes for CASSLTGQVHYGYTF.

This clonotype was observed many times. CDR3 sequence: CASSYVGTAYEQYF. The CDR3 DNA follows: TGTGCCAGCAGTTACGTAGGGACGGCTTACGAGCAGTACTTC. This chain connects TRBV6-2 or TRBV6-3 to TRBJ2-7; D may be TRBD1 or TRBD2 (5 bases each). V gave up 2 bases and J gave up 4 bases, with 12 bases separating them. CDR1 MNHEY and CDR2 SVGEGT come from the germline V gene. The CDR3 spans 14 residues.

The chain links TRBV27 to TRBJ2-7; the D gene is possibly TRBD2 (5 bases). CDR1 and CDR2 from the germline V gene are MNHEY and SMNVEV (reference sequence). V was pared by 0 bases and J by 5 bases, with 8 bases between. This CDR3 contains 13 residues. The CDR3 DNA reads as TGTGCCAGCAGTTTATCGCGAGGGAACGAGCAGTACTTC. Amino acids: CASSLSRGNEQYF.

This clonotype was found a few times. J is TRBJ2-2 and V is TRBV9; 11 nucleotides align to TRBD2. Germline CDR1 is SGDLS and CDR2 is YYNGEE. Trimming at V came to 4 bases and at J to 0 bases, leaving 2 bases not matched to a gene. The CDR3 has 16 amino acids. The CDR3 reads CASSMGLAANTGELFF. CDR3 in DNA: TGTGCCAGCAGCATGGGACTAGCGGCGAACACCGGGGAGCTGTTTTTT.

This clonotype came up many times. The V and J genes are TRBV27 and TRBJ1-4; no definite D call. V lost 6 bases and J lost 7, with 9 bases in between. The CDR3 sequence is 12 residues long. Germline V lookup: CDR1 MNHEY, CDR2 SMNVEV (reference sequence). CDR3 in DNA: TGTGCCAGCAGGGGAGTGGGTGAAAAACTGTTTTTT. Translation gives CASRGVGEKLFF.

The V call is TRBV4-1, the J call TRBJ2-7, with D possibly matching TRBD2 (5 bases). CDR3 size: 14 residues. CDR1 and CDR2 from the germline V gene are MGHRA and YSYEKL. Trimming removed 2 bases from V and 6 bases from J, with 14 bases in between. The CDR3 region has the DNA TGCGCCAGCAGCCAAATGATGGCCGGAGGCGAGCAGTACTTC. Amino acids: CASSQMMAGGEQYF.